Sequencing of this T cell receptor (beta chain) was carried out in a study of blood T cell repertoires in COVID-19. The germline CDR1 and CDR2 sequences are MNHNS and SASEGT. With V trimmed by 3 bases and J by 10 bases, 3 bases remained unmatched. The CDR3 has 12 amino acids. In the study's own analysis: Using reference gene primer amplification, nucleated cell counts were estimated. Measured with immunoSEQ multiplex PCR; TCRdb has only the in-frame clones, and not every one. V and J calls and clone size are as listed in that table; D and trimming were resolved from the DNA. The sample contains tens of thousands of clones, more than 70% of which appear only once.

This chain links TRBV6-1 with TRBJ2-1, with TRBD2 matching over 7 bases. This clonotype was sampled from a man in his forties with acute or convalescent COVID-19. The sequencing sample was made of peripheral blood. The CDR3 reads CASSDPGGEQFF. The CDR3 region has the DNA TGTGCCAGCAGTGACCCCGGGGGGGAGCAGTTCTTC.